This T cell receptor (beta chain) was obtained from a study of T cell changes during pregnancy in multiple sclerosis. TCRdb keeps only in-frame clones here, not all; method: immunoSEQ multiplex PCR. The sample includes approximately 41,000 clones, around nine tenths of them seen just once. Germline-derived CDR1 and CDR2 are MNHEY and SVGAGI. J lost 1 base, V lost 6 bases, and 6 bases had no gene match. This CDR3 region has 15 residues. This clonotype was sampled from a female donor in good health, enrolled as a control in a pregnancy study. Sequencing was performed on CD4+ T cells from peripheral blood mononuclear cells, taken in the second trimester of pregnancy. This chain joins TRBV6-5 and TRBJ1-5; 7 bases are shared with TRBD1. CDR3 nucleotide sequence: TGTGCCAGCAGGGTAGACAGGGCGAGCAATCAGCCCCAGCATTTT. This translates into CASRVDRASNQPQHF.